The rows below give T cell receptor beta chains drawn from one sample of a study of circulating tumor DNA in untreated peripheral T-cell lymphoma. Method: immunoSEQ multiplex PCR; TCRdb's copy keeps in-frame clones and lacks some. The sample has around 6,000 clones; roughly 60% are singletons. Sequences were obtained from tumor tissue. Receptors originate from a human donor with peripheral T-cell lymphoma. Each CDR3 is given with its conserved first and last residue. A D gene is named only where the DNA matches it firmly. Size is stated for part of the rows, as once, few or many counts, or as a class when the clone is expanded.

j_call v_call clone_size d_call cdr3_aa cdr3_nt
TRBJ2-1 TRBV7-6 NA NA CASSFWRSSYNEQFF TGTGCCAGCAGCTTCTGGCGAAGTTCCTACAATGAGCAGTTCTTC
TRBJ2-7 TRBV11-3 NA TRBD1 CASSPDRGSNEQYF TGTGCCAGCAGCCCCGACAGGGGGTCTAACGAGCAGTACTTC
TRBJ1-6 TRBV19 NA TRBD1 CASSGTGNSPLHF TGTGCCAGTAGTGGGACAGGGAATTCACCCCTCCACTTT
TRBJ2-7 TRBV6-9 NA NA CASSYLSGYEQYF TGTGCCAGCAGTTACTTGTCTGGTTACGAGCAGTACTTC
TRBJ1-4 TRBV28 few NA CASSVTGSTNEKLFF TGTGCCAGCAGTGTTACAGGGTCAACTAATGAAAAACTGTTTTTT
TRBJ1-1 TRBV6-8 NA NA CASSYSRGGTEAFF TGTGCCAGCAGTTACTCGAGGGGTGGTACTGAAGCTTTCTTT
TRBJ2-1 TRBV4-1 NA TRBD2 CASSQGGGSYNEQFF TGCGCCAGCAGCCAAGGCGGGGGTTCCTACAATGAGCAGTTCTTC
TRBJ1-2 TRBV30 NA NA CAWSVSRHYGYTF TGTGCCTGGAGTGTAAGCCGGCACTATGGCTACACCTTC
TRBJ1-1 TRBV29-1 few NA CSVELSGPEAFF TGCAGCGTTGAACTGTCAGGGCCTGAAGCTTTCTTT
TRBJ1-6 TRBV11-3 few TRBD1 CASRAGTGGLYNSPLHF TGTGCCAGCAGGGCCGGGACAGGGGGATTATATAATTCACCCCTCCACTTT